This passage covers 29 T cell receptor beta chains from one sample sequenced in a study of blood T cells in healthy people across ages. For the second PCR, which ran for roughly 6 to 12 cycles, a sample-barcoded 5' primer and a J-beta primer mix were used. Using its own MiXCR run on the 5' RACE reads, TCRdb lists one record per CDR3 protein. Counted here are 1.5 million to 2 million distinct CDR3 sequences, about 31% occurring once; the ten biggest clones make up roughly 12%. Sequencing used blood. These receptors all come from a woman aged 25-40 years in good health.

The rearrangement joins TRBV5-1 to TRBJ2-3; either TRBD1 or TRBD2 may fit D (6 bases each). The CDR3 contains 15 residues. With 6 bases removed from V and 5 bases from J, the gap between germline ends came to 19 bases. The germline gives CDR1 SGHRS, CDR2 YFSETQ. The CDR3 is CASTLGGGSVDTQYF. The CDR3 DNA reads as TGCGCCAGCACACTAGGAGGGGGATCCGTAGATACGCAGTATTTT. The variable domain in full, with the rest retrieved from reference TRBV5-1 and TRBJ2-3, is KAGVTQTPRYLIKTRGQQVTLSCSPISGHRSVSWYQQTPGQGLQFLFEYFSETQRNKGNFPGRFSGRQFSNSRSEMNVSTLELGDSALYLCASTLGGGSVDTQYFGPGTRLTVL.

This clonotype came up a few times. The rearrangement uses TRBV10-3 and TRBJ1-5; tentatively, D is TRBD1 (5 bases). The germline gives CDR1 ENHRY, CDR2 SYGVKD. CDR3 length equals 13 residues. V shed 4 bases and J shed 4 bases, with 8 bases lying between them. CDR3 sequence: CAISGGRNQPQHF. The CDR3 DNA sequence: TGTGCCATCAGTGGGGGACGGAATCAGCCCCAGCATTTT.

The CDR3 loop is CASSYGLEQETQYF. CDR3 nucleotide sequence: TGCGCCAGCAGCTACGGACTGGAACAAGAGACCCAGTACTTC. V is TRBV5-1 and J is TRBJ2-5; a possible D gene is TRBD2 (5 bases). This CDR3 comprises 14 residues. V was clipped by 3 bases and J by 2 bases, with 11 bases between them. The V gene's germline CDR1 is SGHRS and CDR2 YFSETQ.

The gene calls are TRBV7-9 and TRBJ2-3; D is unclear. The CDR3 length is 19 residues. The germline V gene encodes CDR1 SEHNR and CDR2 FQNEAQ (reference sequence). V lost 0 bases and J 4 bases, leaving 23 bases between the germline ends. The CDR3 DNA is TGTGCCAGCAGCTTAGCGCCCCTCCGGACCCCCATTCGTTCAGATACGCAGTATTTT. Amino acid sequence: CASSLAPLRTPIRSDTQYF.

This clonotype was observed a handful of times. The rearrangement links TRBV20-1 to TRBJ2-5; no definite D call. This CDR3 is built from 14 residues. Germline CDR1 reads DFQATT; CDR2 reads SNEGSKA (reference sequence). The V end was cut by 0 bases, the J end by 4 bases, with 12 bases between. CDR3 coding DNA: TGCAGTGCTAGAGACTACAAGGAGCTAGAGACCCAGTACTTC. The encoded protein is CSARDYKELETQYF.

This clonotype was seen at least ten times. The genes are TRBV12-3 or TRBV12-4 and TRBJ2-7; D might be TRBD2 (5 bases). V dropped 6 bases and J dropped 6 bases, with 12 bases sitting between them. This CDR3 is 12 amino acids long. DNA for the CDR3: TGTGCCAGCAGCCGAGGCCGGGGCGAGCAGTACTTC. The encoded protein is CASSRGRGEQYF.

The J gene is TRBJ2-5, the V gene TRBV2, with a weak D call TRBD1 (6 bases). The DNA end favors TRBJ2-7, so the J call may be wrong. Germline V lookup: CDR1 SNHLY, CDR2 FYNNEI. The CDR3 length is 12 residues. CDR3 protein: CASGITGIEQYF. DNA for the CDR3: TGTGCCAGCGGTATCACAGGGATCGAGCAGTACTTC.

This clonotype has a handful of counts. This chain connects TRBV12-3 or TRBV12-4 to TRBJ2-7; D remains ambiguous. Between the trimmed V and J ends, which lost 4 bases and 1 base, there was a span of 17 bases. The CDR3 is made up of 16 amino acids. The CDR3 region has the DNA TGTGCCAGCAGTTCACCCCTTTTAGGGAAGTCCTACGAGCAGTACTTC. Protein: CASSSPLLGKSYEQYF.

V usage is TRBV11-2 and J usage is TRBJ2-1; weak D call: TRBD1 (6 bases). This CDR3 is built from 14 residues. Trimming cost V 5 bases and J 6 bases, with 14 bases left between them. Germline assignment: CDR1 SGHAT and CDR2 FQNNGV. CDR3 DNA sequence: TGTGCCAGCAGCCAGGGGATGGGGATCAATGAGCAGTTCTTC. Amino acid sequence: CASSQGMGINEQFF. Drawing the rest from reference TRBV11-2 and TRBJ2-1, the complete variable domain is EAGVAQSPRYKIIEKRQSVAFWCNPISGHATLYWYQQILGQGPKLLIQFQNNGVVDDSQLPKDRFSAERLKGVDSTLKIQPAKLEDSAVYLCASSQGMGINEQFFGPGTRLTVL.

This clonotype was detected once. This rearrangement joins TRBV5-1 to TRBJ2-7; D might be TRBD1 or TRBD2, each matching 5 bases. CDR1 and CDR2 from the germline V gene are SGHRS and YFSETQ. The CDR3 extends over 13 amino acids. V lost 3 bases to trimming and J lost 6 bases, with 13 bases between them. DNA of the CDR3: TGCGCCAGCAGCTCGGGACCGAACTGCGAGCAGTACTTC. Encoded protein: CASSSGPNCEQYF.

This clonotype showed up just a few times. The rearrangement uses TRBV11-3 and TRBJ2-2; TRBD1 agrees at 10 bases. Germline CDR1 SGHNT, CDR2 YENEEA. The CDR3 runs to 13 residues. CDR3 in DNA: TGTGCGGCAGGGGACAGGGGCACCGGGGAGCTGTTTTTT. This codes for CAAGDRGTGELFF.

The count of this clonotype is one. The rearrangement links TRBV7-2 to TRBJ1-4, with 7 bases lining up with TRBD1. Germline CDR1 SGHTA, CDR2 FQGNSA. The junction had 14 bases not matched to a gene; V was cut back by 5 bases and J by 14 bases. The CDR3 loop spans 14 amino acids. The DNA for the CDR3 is TGTGCCAGCAGCCCCCAGGGGGTAGCGGGCGAGCTGTTTTTT. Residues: CASSPQGVAGELFF.

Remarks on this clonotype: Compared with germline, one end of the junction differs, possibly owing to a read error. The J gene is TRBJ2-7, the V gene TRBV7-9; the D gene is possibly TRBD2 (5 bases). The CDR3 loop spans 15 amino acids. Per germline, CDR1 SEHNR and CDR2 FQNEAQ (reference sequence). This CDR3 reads CAGSPSTRPMDEQYF. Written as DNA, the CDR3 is TGTGCCGGCAGTCCATCCACTAGACCGATGGACGAGCAGTACTTC.

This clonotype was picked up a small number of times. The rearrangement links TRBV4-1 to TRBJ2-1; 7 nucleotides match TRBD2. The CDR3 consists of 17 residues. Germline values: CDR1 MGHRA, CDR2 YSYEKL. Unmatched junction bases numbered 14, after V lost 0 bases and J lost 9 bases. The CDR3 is CASSQDRYGSTGGEQFF. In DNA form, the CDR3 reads TGCGCCAGCAGCCAAGATAGGTACGGTAGCACGGGGGGTGAGCAGTTCTTC.

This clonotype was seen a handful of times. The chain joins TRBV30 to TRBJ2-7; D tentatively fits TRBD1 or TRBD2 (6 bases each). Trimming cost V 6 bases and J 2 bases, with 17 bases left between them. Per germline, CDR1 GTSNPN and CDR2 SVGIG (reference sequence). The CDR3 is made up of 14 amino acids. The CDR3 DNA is TGTGCCTGCCAACGGATGGAGGGGGCCTACGAGCAGTACTTC. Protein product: CACQRMEGAYEQYF.

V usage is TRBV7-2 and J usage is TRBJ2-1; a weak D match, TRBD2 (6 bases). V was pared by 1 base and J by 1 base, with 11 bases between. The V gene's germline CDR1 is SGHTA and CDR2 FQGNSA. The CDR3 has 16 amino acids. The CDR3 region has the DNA TGTGCCAGCAGCTTAGGGGTCGGGAGATCCTACAATGAGCAGTTCTTC. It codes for CASSLGVGRSYNEQFF.

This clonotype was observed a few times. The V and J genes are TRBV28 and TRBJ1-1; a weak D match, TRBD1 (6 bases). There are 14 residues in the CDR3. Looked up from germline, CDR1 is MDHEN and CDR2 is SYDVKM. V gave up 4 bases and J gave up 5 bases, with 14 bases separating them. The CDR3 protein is CASSSRPGVTEAFF. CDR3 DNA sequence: TGTGCCAGCAGTTCAAGACCAGGGGTTACTGAAGCTTTCTTT.

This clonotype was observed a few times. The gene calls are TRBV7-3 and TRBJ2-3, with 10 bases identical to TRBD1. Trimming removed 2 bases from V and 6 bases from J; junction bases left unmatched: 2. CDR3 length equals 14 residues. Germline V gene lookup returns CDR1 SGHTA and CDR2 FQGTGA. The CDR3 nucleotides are TGTGCCAGCAGCTTATCGGGACAGGGGGATACGCAGTATTTT. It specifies CASSLSGQGDTQYF. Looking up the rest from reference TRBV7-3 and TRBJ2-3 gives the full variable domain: GAGVSQTPSNKVTEKGKYVELRCDPISGHTALYWYRQSLGQGPEFLIYFQGTGAADDSGLPNDRFFAVRPEGSVSTLKIQRTERGDSAVYLCASSLSGQGDTQYFGPGTRLTVL.

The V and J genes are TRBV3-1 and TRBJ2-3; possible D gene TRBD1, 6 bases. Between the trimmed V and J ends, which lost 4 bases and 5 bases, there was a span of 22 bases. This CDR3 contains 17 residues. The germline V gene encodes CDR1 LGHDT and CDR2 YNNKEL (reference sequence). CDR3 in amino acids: CASSPLTGLTNRDTQYF. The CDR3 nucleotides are TGTGCCAGCAGCCCTTTGACAGGCCTTACAAACAGAGATACGCAGTATTTT.

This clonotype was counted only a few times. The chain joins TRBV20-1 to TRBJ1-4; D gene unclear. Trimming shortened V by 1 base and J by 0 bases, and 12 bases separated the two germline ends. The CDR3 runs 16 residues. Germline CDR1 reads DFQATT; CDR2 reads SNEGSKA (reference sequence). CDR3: CSARAGSAATNEKLFF. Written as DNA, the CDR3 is TGCAGTGCTAGAGCGGGCAGTGCAGCAACTAATGAAAAACTGTTTTTT.

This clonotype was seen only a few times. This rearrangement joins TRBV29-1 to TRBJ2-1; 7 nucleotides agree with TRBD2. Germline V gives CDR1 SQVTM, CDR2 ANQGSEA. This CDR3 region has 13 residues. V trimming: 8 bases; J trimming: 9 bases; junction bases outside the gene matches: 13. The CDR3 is CSLLGEGHLEQFF. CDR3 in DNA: TGCAGCCTTTTGGGGGAGGGCCATCTTGAGCAGTTCTTC.

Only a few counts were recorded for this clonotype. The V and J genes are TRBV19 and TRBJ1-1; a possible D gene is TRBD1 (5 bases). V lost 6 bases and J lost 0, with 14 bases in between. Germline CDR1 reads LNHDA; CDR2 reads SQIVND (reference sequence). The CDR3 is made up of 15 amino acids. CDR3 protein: CASSPSGRMNTEAFF. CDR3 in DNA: TGTGCCAGTAGCCCCTCGGGACGGATGAACACTGAAGCTTTCTTT.

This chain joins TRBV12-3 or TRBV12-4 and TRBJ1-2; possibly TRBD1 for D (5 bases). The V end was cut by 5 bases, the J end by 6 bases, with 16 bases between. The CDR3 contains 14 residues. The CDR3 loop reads CASSPYGTWDGYTF. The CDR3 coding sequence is TGTGCCAGCAGTCCCTATGGGACTTGGGATGGCTACACCTTC.

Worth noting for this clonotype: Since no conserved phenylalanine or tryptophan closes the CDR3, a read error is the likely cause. The CDR3 loop is CSARASQRGTDTQYL. The CDR3 coding sequence is TGCAGTGCTAGAGCTTCCCAGCGAGGCACAGATACGCAGTATTTG. V usage is TRBV20-1 and J usage is TRBJ2-3; unclear D gene. Germline V gene sequence: CDR1 DFQATT, CDR2 SNEGSKA (reference sequence). CDR3 length: 15 amino acids. The V and J ends lost 1 base and 1 base respectively, with 12 bases between them.

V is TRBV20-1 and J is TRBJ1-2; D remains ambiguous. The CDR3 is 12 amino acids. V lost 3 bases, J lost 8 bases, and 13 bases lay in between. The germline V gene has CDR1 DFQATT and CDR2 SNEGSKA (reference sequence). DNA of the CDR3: TGCAGTGCTAGTATAAGGGTTGAGGGCTACACCTTC. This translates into CSASIRVEGYTF.

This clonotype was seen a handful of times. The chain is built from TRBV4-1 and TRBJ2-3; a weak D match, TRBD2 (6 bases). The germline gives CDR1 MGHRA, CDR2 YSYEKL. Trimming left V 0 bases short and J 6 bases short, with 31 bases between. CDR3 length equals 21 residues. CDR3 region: CASSQEVTAGRAFVASDTQYF. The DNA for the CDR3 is TGCGCCAGCAGCCAAGAAGTGACGGCGGGAAGAGCGTTTGTGGCCTCGGATACGCAGTATTTT.

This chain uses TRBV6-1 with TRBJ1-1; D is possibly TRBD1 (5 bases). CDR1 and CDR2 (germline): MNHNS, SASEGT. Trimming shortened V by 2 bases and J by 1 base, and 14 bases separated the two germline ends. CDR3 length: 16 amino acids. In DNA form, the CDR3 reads TGTGCCAGCAGTGAACCACGACTAACAGGGAACACTGAAGCTTTCTTT. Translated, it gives CASSEPRLTGNTEAFF.

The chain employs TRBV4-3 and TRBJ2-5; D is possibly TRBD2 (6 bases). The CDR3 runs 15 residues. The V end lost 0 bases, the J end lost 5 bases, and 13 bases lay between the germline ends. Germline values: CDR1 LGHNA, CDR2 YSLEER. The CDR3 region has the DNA TGCGCCAGCAGCCAAGATAGTCGGGGGACGGAGACCCAGTACTTC. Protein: CASSQDSRGTETQYF.

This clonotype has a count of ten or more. As DNA, the CDR3 is TGCGCCAGCAGCCCGTTGCCGGACGAGTACAATGAGCAGTTCTTC. It translates to CASSPLPDEYNEQFF. The J gene is TRBJ2-1, the V gene TRBV5-1; D ambiguous. Per the germline V gene, CDR1 is SGHRS and CDR2 is YFSETQ. The CDR3 sequence is 15 residues long. Trimming took off 4 bases at V and 4 bases at J, with 15 bases between the two ends.